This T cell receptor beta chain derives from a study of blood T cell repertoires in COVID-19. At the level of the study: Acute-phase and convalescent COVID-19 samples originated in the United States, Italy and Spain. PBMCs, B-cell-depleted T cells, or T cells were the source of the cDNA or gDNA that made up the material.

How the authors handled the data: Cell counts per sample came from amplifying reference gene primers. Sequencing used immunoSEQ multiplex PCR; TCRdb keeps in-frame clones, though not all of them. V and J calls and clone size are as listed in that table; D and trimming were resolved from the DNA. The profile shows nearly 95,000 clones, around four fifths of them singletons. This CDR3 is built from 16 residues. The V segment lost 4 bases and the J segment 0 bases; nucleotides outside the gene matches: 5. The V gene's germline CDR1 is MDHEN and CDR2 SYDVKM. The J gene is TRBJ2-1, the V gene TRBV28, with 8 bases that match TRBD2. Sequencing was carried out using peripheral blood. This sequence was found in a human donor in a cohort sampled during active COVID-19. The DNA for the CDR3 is TGTGCCAGCAGTTCTACTAGCGGAAGCTCCTACAATGAGCAGTTCTTC. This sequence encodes CASSSTSGSSYNEQFF.